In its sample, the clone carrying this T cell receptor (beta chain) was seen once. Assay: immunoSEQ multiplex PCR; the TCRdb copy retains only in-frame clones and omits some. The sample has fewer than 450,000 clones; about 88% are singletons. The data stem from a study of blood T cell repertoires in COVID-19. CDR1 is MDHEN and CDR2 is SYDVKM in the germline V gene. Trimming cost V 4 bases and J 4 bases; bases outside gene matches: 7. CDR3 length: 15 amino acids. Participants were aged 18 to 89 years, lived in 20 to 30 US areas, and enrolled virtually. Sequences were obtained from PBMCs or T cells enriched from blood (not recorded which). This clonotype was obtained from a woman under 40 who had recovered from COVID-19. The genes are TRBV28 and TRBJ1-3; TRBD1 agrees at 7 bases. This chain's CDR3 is CASSSNRGSGNTIYF. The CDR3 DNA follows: TGTGCCAGCAGTTCAAACAGGGGATCGGGAAACACCATATATTTT.